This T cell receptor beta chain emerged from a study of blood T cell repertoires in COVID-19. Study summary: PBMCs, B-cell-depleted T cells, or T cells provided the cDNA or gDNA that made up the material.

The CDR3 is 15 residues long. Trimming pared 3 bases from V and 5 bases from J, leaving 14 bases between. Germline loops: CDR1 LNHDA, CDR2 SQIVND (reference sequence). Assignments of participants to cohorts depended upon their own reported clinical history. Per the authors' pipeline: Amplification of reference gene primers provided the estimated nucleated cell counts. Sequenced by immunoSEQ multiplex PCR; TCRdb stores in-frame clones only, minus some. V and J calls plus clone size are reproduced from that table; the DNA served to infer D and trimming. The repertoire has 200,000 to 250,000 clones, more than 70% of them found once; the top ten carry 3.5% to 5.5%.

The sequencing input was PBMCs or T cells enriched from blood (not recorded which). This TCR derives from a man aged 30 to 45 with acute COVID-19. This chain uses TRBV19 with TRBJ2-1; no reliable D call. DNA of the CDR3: TGTGCCAGTAGTATTTTCACTTACGAAGACAATGAGCAGTTCTTC. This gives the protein CASSIFTYEDNEQFF.